The present TCR beta chain was sequenced within a study of T cells in Graves' hyperthyroidism and ophthalmopathy. Whole-study findings and limits: The model made its ophthalmopathy prediction, and onset followed a median around 6.5 months later. The authors' 13 V-J model separated ophthalmopathy from stable hyperthyroidism.

The definition of stable Graves' hyperthyroidism was no ophthalmopathy progression within 18 months. Orbital computed tomography and thyroid ultrasound, together with serum TRAb and thyroxine and clinical symptoms, were used for diagnoses. This clonotype has more than one count but fewer than ten. Its specificity is not known. The CDR3 contains 14 residues. V was pared by 5 bases and J by 1 base, with 11 bases between. Germline V gives CDR1 LGHNT, CDR2 FRNRAP. The investigators amplified TCR beta CDR3 regions from RNA transcripts. A first-round RT-PCR of the TCR CDR3 used the HTBI primer set. Using its own MiXCR run on the multiplex PCR reads, TCRdb lists one record per CDR3 protein. The table records some 360,000 distinct CDR3 sequences, more than 11% of them present only once.

This TCR was recovered from a woman aged 55-70 years with Graves' hyperthyroidism. The chain recombines TRBV12-5 with TRBJ1-1; D remains unclear. Input material: blood. The CDR3, as DNA: TGTGCTAGTGGTCCGGTCGACCGGAACACTGAAGCTTTCTTT. Its protein is CASGPVDRNTEAFF. Looking up the rest from reference TRBV12-5 and TRBJ1-1 gives the full variable domain: DARVTQTPRHKVTEMGQEVTMRCQPILGHNTVFWYRQTMMQGLELLAYFRNRAPLDDSGMPKDRFSAEMPDATLATLKIQPSEPRDSAVYFCASGPVDRNTEAFFGQGTRLTVV.